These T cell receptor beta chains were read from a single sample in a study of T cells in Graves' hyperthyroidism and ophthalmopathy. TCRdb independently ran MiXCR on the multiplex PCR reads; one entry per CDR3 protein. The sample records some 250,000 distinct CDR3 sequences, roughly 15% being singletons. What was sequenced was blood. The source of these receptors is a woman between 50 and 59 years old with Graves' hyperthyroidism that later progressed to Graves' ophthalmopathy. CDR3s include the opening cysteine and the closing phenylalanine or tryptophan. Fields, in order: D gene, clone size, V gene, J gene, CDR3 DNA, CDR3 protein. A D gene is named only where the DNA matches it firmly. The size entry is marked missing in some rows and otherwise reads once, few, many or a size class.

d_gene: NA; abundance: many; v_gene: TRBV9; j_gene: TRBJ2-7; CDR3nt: TGTGCCAGCAGCGTAGCTTTGGACACAAGCCAGCAGTACTTC; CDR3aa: CASSVALDTSQQYF
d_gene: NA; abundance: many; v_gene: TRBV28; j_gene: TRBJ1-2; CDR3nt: TGTGCCAGCAGAGGAGACGACTATGGCTACACCTTC; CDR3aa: CASRGDDYGYTF
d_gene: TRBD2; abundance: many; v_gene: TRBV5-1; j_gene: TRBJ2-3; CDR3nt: TGCGCCAGCAGCTCGGGACTAGCGGGTCGAGTTGGGACAGATACGCAGTATTTT; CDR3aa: CASSSGLAGRVGTDTQYF
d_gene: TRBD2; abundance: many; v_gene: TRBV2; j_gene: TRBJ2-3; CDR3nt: TGTGCCAGCAGTGACCTCCGGGACTATCTACGTGCGGGCACAGATACGCAGTATTTT; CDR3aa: CASSDLRDYLRAGTDTQYF
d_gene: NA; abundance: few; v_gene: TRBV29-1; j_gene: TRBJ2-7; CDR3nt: TGCAGCGTTTATTCCGGGGGATCCCATTACGAGCAGTACTTC; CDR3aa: CSVYSGGSHYEQYF
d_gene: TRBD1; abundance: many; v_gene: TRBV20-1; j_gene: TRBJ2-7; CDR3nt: TGCAGTGCTAGCGGACAGGGTATATCCTACGAGCAGTACTTC; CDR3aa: CSASGQGISYEQYF
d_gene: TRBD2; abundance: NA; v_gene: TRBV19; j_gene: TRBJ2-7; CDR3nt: TGTGCCAGTAGTCTGACCGGGGGGGGGAGCACCTACGAGCAGTACTTC; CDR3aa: CASSLTGGGSTYEQYF
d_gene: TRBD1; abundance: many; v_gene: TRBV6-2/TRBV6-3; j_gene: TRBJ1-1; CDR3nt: TGTGCCAGCATTACTACCCACCGGACAGGGGCCAACACTGAAGCTTTCTTT; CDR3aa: CASITTHRTGANTEAFF
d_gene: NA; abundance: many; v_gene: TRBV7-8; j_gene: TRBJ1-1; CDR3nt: TGTGCCAGCAGCCTCACGGATTACACTGAAGCTTTCTTT; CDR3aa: CASSLTDYTEAFF
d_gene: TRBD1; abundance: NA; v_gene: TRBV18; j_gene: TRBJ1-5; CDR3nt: TGTGCCAGCTCAGAGTATACAGGGGAAGGAAATCTGCCCCAGCATTTT; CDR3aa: CASSEYTGEGNLPQHF